This T cell receptor beta chain was sequenced for a study of human T cells and chemical hapten exposure. Study-level findings and limits: Donors were affected by alopecia, so their immune reaction might vary from that of healthy individuals. With regard to DPC sensitization, TCRs above 1 in 1000 frequency did not change.

Original processing methods: Sample TCR totals centred on a median of 95,638, ranging about 23,224 to 700,000. TCRdb itself ran the RACE reads through MiXCR, one entry per CDR3 protein. In this record, the V and J calls reflect TCRdb's handling and not the investigators' own analysis. The sample lists about 69,000 distinct CDR3 sequences; around 10% were seen once. Time point: patch test 2, 6 weeks after DPC sensitization. Regarding treatment: therapeutic diphenylcyclopropenone sensitization with weekly scalp DPC. From whole blood left unfractionated, total RNA was extracted. The germline V gene encodes CDR1 LGHDT and CDR2 YNNKEL (reference sequence). The CDR3 is made up of 14 amino acids. Trimming cost V 3 bases and J 1 base, with 7 bases left between them. This clonotype was counted many times. The antigen remains unidentified.

The sequence came from a woman aged 45-65 years with alopecia areata. Some clones in this sample may be carry-over from other donors' samples. Sequenced material: whole blood, taken in connection with sensitization to the hapten diphenylcyclopropenone (DPC). This chain joins TRBV3-1 and TRBJ1-5; D not certain. The CDR3 loop reads CASSQAISNQPQHF. In DNA, the CDR3 is TGTGCCAGCAGCCAGGCGATAAGCAATCAGCCCCAGCATTTT.